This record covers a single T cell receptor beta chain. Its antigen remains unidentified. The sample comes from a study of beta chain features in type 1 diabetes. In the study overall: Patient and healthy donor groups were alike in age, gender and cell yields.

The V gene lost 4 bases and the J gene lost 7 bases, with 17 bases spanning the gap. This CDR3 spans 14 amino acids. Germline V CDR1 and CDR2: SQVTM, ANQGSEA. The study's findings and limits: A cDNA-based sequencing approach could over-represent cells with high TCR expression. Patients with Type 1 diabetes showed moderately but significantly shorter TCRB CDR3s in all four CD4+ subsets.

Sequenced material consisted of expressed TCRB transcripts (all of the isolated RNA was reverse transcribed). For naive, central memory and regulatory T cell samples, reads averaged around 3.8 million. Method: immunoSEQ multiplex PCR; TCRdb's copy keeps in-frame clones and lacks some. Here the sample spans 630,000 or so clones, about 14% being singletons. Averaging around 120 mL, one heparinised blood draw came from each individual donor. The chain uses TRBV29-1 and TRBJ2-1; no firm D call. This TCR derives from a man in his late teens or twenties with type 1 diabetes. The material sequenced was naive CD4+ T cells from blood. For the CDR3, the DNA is TGCAGCGTTGTTGACGTTGTTATCCAGAATGAGCAGTTCTTC. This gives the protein CSVVDVVIQNEQFF.